The 8 T cell receptor beta chains below come from one sample, sequenced in a study of T-cell memory formation after mild COVID-19. One entry per CDR3 protein, called by TCRdb with MiXCR from the 5' RACE reads. Of about 180,000 distinct CDR3 sequences listed, under 20% are singletons. The sequenced sample consisted of PBMCs or a T cell subset sorted from them (not recorded which). These receptors came from a man in his late teens or twenties who had mild COVID-19 (a few samples of this study predate the infection). Cell type and time point are not known.

A few counts support this clonotype. The V call is TRBV5-1, the J call TRBJ2-3, with 10 bases that match TRBD2. Losses at the gene ends were 2 bases for V and 2 bases for J; bases not matched to a gene: 5. Per germline, CDR1 SGHRS and CDR2 YFSETQ. The CDR3 loop spans 16 amino acids. Here the CDR3 DNA reads TGCGCCAGCAGCTTCCCTAGCGGGGGCACCACAGATACGCAGTATTTT. Translation: CASSFPSGGTTDTQYF.

The gene calls are TRBV12-3 or TRBV12-4 and TRBJ2-2, with D perhaps matching TRBD2 (6 bases). The CDR3 runs 17 residues. V gave up 6 bases and J gave up 1 base, with 18 bases separating them. CDR3: CASSKPRGDLNTGELFF. For the CDR3, the DNA is TGTGCCAGCAGCAAGCCACGCGGGGATTTGAACACCGGGGAGCTGTTTTTT.

This clonotype was picked up a small number of times. The chain has TRBV3-1 and TRBJ2-4; D gene unclear. The CDR3 is 14 amino acids. Trimming stripped 1 base from V and 9 bases from J, with 13 bases between. The germline CDR1 and CDR2 sequences are LGHDT and YNNKEL (reference sequence). Here the CDR3 reads CASSQGRNDVIQYF. The CDR3 DNA is TGTGCCAGCAGCCAAGGCAGGAACGATGTCATTCAGTACTTC.

The chain joins TRBV12-3 or TRBV12-4 to TRBJ1-2, with 7 bases identical to TRBD1. V dropped 9 bases and J dropped 8; count of bases not matched to a gene: 12. CDR3 length: 13 residues. CDR3 sequence: CASSMTGRGGYTF. Written as DNA, the CDR3 is TGTGCCAGTAGTATGACAGGGAGAGGAGGCTACACCTTC.

This clonotype was found a few times. The chain recombines TRBV6-2 or TRBV6-3 with TRBJ1-1; D may be TRBD1 (5 bases). The CDR3 runs 15 residues. Germline V gene lookup returns CDR1 MNHEY and CDR2 SVGEGT. V was trimmed by 6 bases and J by 0 bases, leaving 14 bases between them. The chain's CDR3 is CASRPLGRVNTEAFF. The CDR3 DNA sequence: TGTGCCAGCAGGCCTTTGGGACGGGTGAACACTGAAGCTTTCTTT.

This clonotype has at least ten counts. The chain uses TRBV5-1 and TRBJ2-7, with D uncertain. Germline V gene sequence: CDR1 SGHRS, CDR2 YFSETQ. Trimming removed 2 bases from V and 4 bases from J, with 13 bases in between. The CDR3 contains 14 residues. The DNA for the CDR3 is TGCGCCAGCAGCTTAAGTCCCGGGCAGTACGAGCAGTACGTC. It yields the protein CASSLSPGQYEQYV.

This clonotype came up many times. The V gene is TRBV5-1, the J gene TRBJ2-1; D might be TRBD1 or TRBD2, each matching 6 bases. The V end was cut by 4 bases, the J end by 10 bases, with 18 bases between. Per the germline V gene, CDR1 is SGHRS and CDR2 is YFSETQ. The CDR3 is 14 amino acids. The CDR3 is CASSLGGTPEEQFF. The CDR3 bases are TGCGCCAGCAGCCTAGGGGGGACACCCGAGGAGCAGTTCTTC.

This clonotype was seen a few times. The chain joins TRBV12-3 or TRBV12-4 to TRBJ2-3; 14 bases align to TRBD2. The CDR3 extends over 18 amino acids. The V segment lost 5 bases and the J segment 0 bases; nucleotides outside the gene matches: 7. CDR3 nucleotide sequence: TGTGCCAGCAGTGGCCGACTAGCGGGGGGGAGCAGCACAGATACGCAGTATTTT. It yields the protein CASSGRLAGGSSTDTQYF.